These 22 T cell receptor beta chains came from one sample sequenced in a study of cytomegalovirus exposure and HLA in healthy donors. The study ran its PCR with 60 Vbeta and 13 Jbeta primers. Libraries were prepared by immunoSEQ multiplex PCR; TCRdb keeps only in-frame clonotypes and omits some of them. The data show roughly 100,000 clones, with approximately 80% seen just once and roughly 5.4% held by the top ten. Material for sequencing was PBMCs. The receptors were gathered from a woman under 30 in good health and CMV-seropositive.

This sequence joins TRBV5-1 and TRBJ2-4; 13 bases align to TRBD2. The germline V gene has CDR1 SGHRS and CDR2 YFSETQ. V shed 4 bases, J shed 7 bases, and the junction held 5 bases outside the gene matches. The CDR3 runs to 15 residues. The CDR3 is CASSPELAGGNIQYF. For the CDR3, the DNA is TGCGCCAGCAGCCCGGAACTAGCGGGAGGGAACATTCAGTACTTC.

The chain joins TRBV10-3 to TRBJ1-1, with a possible D match to TRBD1 (6 bases). Germline loops: CDR1 ENHRY, CDR2 SYGVKD. The V end was cut by 2 bases, the J end by 5 bases, with 9 bases between. The CDR3 spans 13 residues. CDR3 sequence: CAISERGSTEAFF. The DNA of the CDR3 is TGTGCCATCAGTGAGAGGGGGAGTACTGAAGCTTTCTTT.

The chain is built from TRBV4-1 and TRBJ1-4, with D tentatively TRBD1 (6 bases). This CDR3 is 15 amino acids long. V was clipped by 4 bases and J by 8 bases, with 17 bases between them. CDR1 is MGHRA, CDR2 YSYEKL, per germline. Here the CDR3 reads CASSPRGRMGEKLFF. CDR3 sequence (DNA): TGCGCCAGCAGCCCCAGGGGACGGATGGGAGAAAAACTGTTTTTT.

The V gene is TRBV2, the J gene TRBJ2-1, with TRBD2 matching over 9 bases. The CDR3 consists of 14 residues. Per the germline V gene, CDR1 is SNHLY and CDR2 is FYNNEI. V trimming: 6 bases; J trimming: 1 base; junction bases outside the gene matches: 1. The CDR3 sequence: CASRGLASYNEQFF. As DNA, the CDR3 is TGTGCCAGCAGAGGACTAGCGTCCTACAATGAGCAGTTCTTC.

This rearrangement joins TRBV2 to TRBJ2-7; D call uncertain. Germline CDR1 and CDR2: SNHLY and FYNNEI. Trimming cost V 3 bases and J 0 bases, with 6 bases left between them. The CDR3 is made up of 13 amino acids. CDR3 DNA sequence: TGTGCCAGCAGTGAGGGCAACTCCTACGAGCAGTACTTC. Translated, it gives CASSEGNSYEQYF. The whole variable domain, filled in from reference TRBV2 and TRBJ2-7, reads EPEVTQTPSHQVTQMGQEVILRCVPISNHLYFYWYRQILGQKVEFLVSFYNNEISEKSEIFDDQFSVERPDGSNFTLKIRSTKLEDSAMYFCASSEGNSYEQYFGPGTRLTVT.

The rearrangement joins TRBV30 to TRBJ2-1; 12 nucleotides match TRBD2. Germline CDR1 is GTSNPN and CDR2 is SVGIG (reference sequence). Germline trimming cut 8 bases from V and 8 bases from J; bases unmatched to any gene: 10. The CDR3 has 14 residues. In DNA, the CDR3 is TGTGCCCTCGGCCTAGCGGGAGGGCCCGATGAGCAGTTCTTC. Its protein is CALGLAGGPDEQFF. The full variable domain, in which reference TRBV30 and TRBJ2-1 provide the parts outside the CDR3, is SQTIHQWPATLVQPVGSPLSLECTVEGTSNPNLYWYRQAAGRGLQLLFYSVGIGQISSEVPQNLSASRPQDRQFILSSKKLLLSDSGFYLCALGLAGGPDEQFFGPGTRLTVL.

This rearrangement joins TRBV6-5 to TRBJ2-1; 7 bases fit TRBD2. After removal of 0 bases from V and 9 bases from J, the junction contained 8 bases not matched to a gene. The CDR3 consists of 15 residues. Germline values: CDR1 MNHEY, CDR2 SVGAGI. The CDR3 loop is CASSYSSGRAFEQFF. CDR3 bases: TGTGCCAGCAGTTACTCTTCGGGGAGGGCCTTTGAGCAGTTCTTC.

The DNA of the CDR3 is TGTGCCAGCAGTCGTAAACCTAACACAGATACGCAGTATTTT. This translates into CASSRKPNTDTQYF. The V call is TRBV28, the J call TRBJ2-3; D unclear. From germline, CDR1 is MDHEN and CDR2 SYDVKM. The CDR3 has 14 amino acids. The ends were cut back, 5 bases at V and 2 bases at J, with 11 bases in the middle.

The rearrangement links TRBV28 to TRBJ2-1; 10 bases agree with TRBD2. From germline, CDR1 is MDHEN and CDR2 SYDVKM. Germline trimming cut 7 bases from V and 7 bases from J; bases unmatched to any gene: 7. The CDR3 totals 14 residues. The CDR3 spells CASTLAGDKNEQFF. CDR3 DNA: TGTGCCAGCACGCTAGCGGGAGATAAAAATGAGCAGTTCTTC.

The V gene is TRBV28, the J gene TRBJ1-2; D is perhaps TRBD1 (6 bases). Deletions cut 8 bases from V and 4 bases from J, with 14 bases between. This CDR3 is 13 amino acids long. Germline-derived CDR1 and CDR2 are MDHEN and SYDVKM. In nucleotides, the CDR3 is TGTGCCAGCCGGACGGGGGGGCCCTATGGCTACACCTTC. Its protein is CASRTGGPYGYTF.

The CDR3: CASSQDPPTSGNHNEQFF. For the CDR3, the DNA is TGCGCCAGCAGCCAAGATCCCCCGACTAGCGGGAACCACAATGAGCAGTTCTTC. The J gene is TRBJ2-1, the V gene TRBV4-1; 11 bases line up with TRBD2. This CDR3 has 18 residues. V was pared by 0 bases and J by 5 bases, with 9 bases of the junction left unmatched. The germline V gene encodes CDR1 MGHRA and CDR2 YSYEKL.

This clone was picked up a small number of times. CDR3 region: CASSTNTDTQYF. DNA of the CDR3: TGTGCCAGTAGTACTAACACAGATACGCAGTATTTT. The chain joins TRBV19 to TRBJ2-3; D is ambiguous. The germline V gene encodes CDR1 LNHDA and CDR2 SQIVND (reference sequence). V was trimmed by 4 bases and J by 2 bases, leaving 4 bases between them. The CDR3 sequence is 12 residues long.

The chain carries TRBV7-8 and TRBJ1-5; D unresolved. V lost 4 bases and J lost 3, with 13 bases in between. CDR3 size: 15 residues. Germline values: CDR1 SGHVS, CDR2 FQNEAQ. CDR3 residues: CASSYYEQINQPQHF. In DNA form, the CDR3 reads TGTGCCAGCAGCTATTATGAACAGATCAATCAGCCCCAGCATTTT.

This clone was counted a single time. This rearrangement joins TRBV5-6 to TRBJ2-7; D gene unclear. The V end lost 4 bases, the J end lost 3 bases, and 11 bases lay between the germline ends. In germline, CDR1 is SGHDT, CDR2 YYEEEE. The CDR3 extends over 13 amino acids. The CDR3 sequence: CASSPAPGYEQYF. The CDR3 DNA reads TGTGCCAGCAGCCCGGCCCCAGGCTACGAGCAGTACTTC.

Only a few counts were recorded for this clone. This chain connects TRBV30 to TRBJ1-2, with 10 bases fitting TRBD1. CDR1 and CDR2 from the germline V gene are GTSNPN and SVGIG (reference sequence). CDR3 length: 15 residues. The J segment lost 5 bases and the V segment lost 3 bases, leaving 9 bases of the junction unmatched. The CDR3 DNA reads TGTGCCTGGAGCGACAGGGGGCTGTCAGGGTATGGCTACACCTTC. Translating it yields CAWSDRGLSGYGYTF.

The chain employs TRBV28 and TRBJ2-7; tentative D call: TRBD2 (8 bases). The CDR3 has 16 residues. V shed 3 bases and J shed 7 bases, with 22 bases lying between them. CDR1 and CDR2 from the germline V gene are MDHEN and SYDVKM. The CDR3 coding sequence is TGTGCCAGCAGTTTCCCCAGCAGGGGGGCTAGCGGGGAGCAGTACTTC. It specifies CASSFPSRGASGEQYF.

This sequence joins TRBV11-3 and TRBJ2-2; 7 bases match TRBD1. The V gene end was trimmed by 1 base and the J gene end by 4 bases; junction bases not matched to a gene: 9. The CDR3 consists of 17 residues. CDR1 is SGHNT, CDR2 YENEEA, per germline. In nucleotides, the CDR3 is TGTGCCAGCAGCTTAGGAGCCACCGGGACAGCCACCGGGGAGCTGTTTTTT. Translation gives CASSLGATGTATGELFF.

The chain has TRBV9 and TRBJ1-2; 9 bases fit TRBD1. This CDR3 contains 15 residues. Per germline, CDR1 SGDLS and CDR2 YYNGEE. Trimming cost V 3 bases and J 4 bases; bases outside gene matches: 7. The CDR3 DNA is TGTGCCAGCAGCGCAAGGGACAGGGTCGCCTATGGCTACACCTTC. This gives the protein CASSARDRVAYGYTF. Full variable domain (missing parts from reference TRBV9 and TRBJ1-2): DSGVTQTPKHLITATGQRVTLRCSPRSGDLSVYWYQQSLDQGLQFLIQYYNGEERAKGNILERFSAQQFPDLHSELNLSSLELGDSALYFCASSARDRVAYGYTFGSGTRLTVV.

The rearrangement uses TRBV2 and TRBJ2-3, with a weak D call TRBD2 (6 bases). This CDR3 is 12 amino acids long. Germline loops: CDR1 SNHLY, CDR2 FYNNEI. The V end was cut by 6 bases, the J end by 8 bases, with 12 bases between. The CDR3 nucleotides read TGTGCCAGCAGCTCGAGTAGCGGTACGCAGTATTTT. Translating gives CASSSSSGTQYF.

CDR3: CASSVQPDSKIYNEQFF. CDR3 nucleotides: TGTGCCAGCAGCGTCCAACCGGACAGTAAAATATACAATGAGCAGTTCTTC. V gene TRBV9 combines with J gene TRBJ2-1, with D possibly being TRBD1 (6 bases). The V end was cut by 2 bases, the J end by 4 bases, with 19 bases between. The CDR3 totals 17 residues. Germline values: CDR1 SGDLS, CDR2 YYNGEE.

The V gene is TRBV7-9, the J gene TRBJ2-2; TRBD1 agrees at 7 bases. Germline CDR1 SEHNR, CDR2 FQNEAQ (reference sequence). The J segment lost 2 bases and the V segment lost 5 bases, leaving 8 bases of the junction unmatched. This CDR3 has 16 residues. The CDR3 loop reads CASSQIQGSNTGELFF. Written as DNA, the CDR3 is TGTGCCAGCAGCCAAATACAGGGGTCAAACACCGGGGAGCTGTTTTTT.

This clone was found a few times. The chain joins TRBV28 to TRBJ1-1; weak D call: TRBD1 (5 bases). Trimming took 2 bases from V and 5 from J, leaving 12 bases between them. CDR1 MDHEN and CDR2 SYDVKM come from the germline V gene. The CDR3 length is 14 residues. Here the CDR3 DNA reads TGTGCCAGCAGTTTAGTGGGCGGGGGGACTGAAGCTTTCTTT. Translation: CASSLVGGGTEAFF. Filled out from reference TRBV28 and TRBJ1-1, the complete variable domain reads DVKVTQSSRYLVKRTGEKVFLECVQDMDHENMFWYRQDPGLGLRLIYFSYDVKMKEKGDIPEGYSVSREKKERFSLILESASTNQTSMYLCASSLVGGGTEAFFGQGTRLTVV.